The clone carrying this T cell receptor beta chain was counted only a few times. The sample is drawn from a study of blood T cell repertoires in COVID-19. Study summary: Samples taken during acute and convalescent COVID-19 were collected in the United States, Italy and Spain.

The CDR3 length is 17 residues. Trimming took 0 bases from V and 10 from J, leaving 23 bases between them. Germline CDR1 reads SGHNT; CDR2 reads YYREEE (reference sequence). Per the authors' pipeline: Reference gene primer amplification gave nucleated cell count estimates. Method: immunoSEQ multiplex PCR; TCRdb's copy keeps in-frame clones and lacks some. Clonal size and the V and J genes are those of that table, whereas D and trimming came from the DNA. The data contain 70,000 to 85,000 clones, over 70% of them seen just once; the ten biggest clones take up 39%. The J gene is TRBJ2-1, the V gene TRBV5-4; no definite D call. This TCR was sampled from a man at least 80 years old with active or convalescent COVID-19. The sequencing input was peripheral blood. The CDR3 bases are TGTGCCAGCAGCTTGGCGGGTGATAGCCGGCGGCCAAAAGAGCAGTTCTTC. Protein product: CASSLAGDSRRPKEQFF.